Each of the 31 T cell receptor beta chains below was sequenced from the same sample in a study of control samples from healthy donors and cancer patients. Sequencing was performed with immunoSEQ multiplex PCR; in TCRdb, only in-frame clones are kept and a portion is missing. The sample includes roughly 100,000 clones, around 88% seen only once; the top ten take 12% to 15%. Sequenced input: blood. Every receptor here comes from a man aged 25 to 40 in good health.

CDR3 sequence (DNA): TGTGCCAGCAGTTCCAACAGGGTGGGATCCTACAATGAGCAGTTCTTC. Protein sequence: CASSSNRVGSYNEQFF. The chain links TRBV27 to TRBJ2-1; D possibly corresponds to TRBD1 (6 bases). CDR1 and CDR2 from the germline V gene are MNHEY and SMNVEV (reference sequence). The V gene lost 4 bases and the J gene lost 1 base, with 14 bases spanning the gap. This CDR3 contains 16 residues.

The chain carries TRBV29-1 and TRBJ1-1; D is possibly TRBD1 (5 bases). V was shortened by 6 bases and J by 4 bases, with 15 bases between the two germline ends. This CDR3 contains 13 residues. Germline V lookup: CDR1 SQVTM, CDR2 ANQGSEA. CDR3 protein: CSVYQGGITEAFF. Here the CDR3 DNA reads TGCAGCGTCTACCAGGGAGGGATCACTGAAGCTTTCTTT.

This clone was recorded only once. The V and J genes are TRBV13 and TRBJ1-1, with D hard to call. The V end lost 0 bases, the J end lost 5 bases, and 10 bases lay between the germline ends. The CDR3 is made up of 14 amino acids. Germline CDR1 reads PRHDT; CDR2 reads FYEKMQ (reference sequence). In DNA, the CDR3 is TGTGCCAGCAGCTTAGGGTGGGGTTGGACTGAAGCTTTCTTT. The encoded protein is CASSLGWGWTEAFF.

This chain uses TRBV6-6 with TRBJ2-1; 7 positions agree with TRBD2. The V gene end was trimmed by 3 bases and the J gene end by 3 bases; junction bases not matched to a gene: 8. CDR3 length: 16 residues. Germline CDR1 MNHNY, CDR2 SVGAGI (reference sequence). The CDR3 nucleotides read TGTGCCAGCAGTTATAGGGCTAGCGGACTCTACAATGAGCAGTTCTTC. Protein sequence: CASSYRASGLYNEQFF.

The rearrangement joins TRBV7-6 to TRBJ2-7; D is ambiguous. Looked up from germline, CDR1 is SGHVS and CDR2 is FNYEAQ. CDR3 length: 14 amino acids. Trimming shortened V by 5 bases and J by 3 bases, and 14 bases separated the two germline ends. The CDR3: CASSPAAPGYEQYF. DNA for the CDR3: TGTGCCAGCAGCCCGGCCGCACCCGGCTACGAGCAGTACTTC.

This chain connects TRBV28 to TRBJ2-7, with 11 positions matching TRBD2. The CDR3 contains 16 residues. Losses at the gene ends were 5 bases for V and 4 bases for J; bases not matched to a gene: 10. Germline CDR1 MDHEN, CDR2 SYDVKM. The CDR3 spells CASSPPIAGGRYEQYF. In DNA form, the CDR3 reads TGTGCCAGCAGTCCTCCCATAGCGGGAGGGCGATACGAGCAGTACTTC.

The count of this clone is one. This chain uses TRBV28 with TRBJ2-7; 11 bases map to TRBD2. Germline CDR1 MDHEN, CDR2 SYDVKM. The CDR3 runs to 16 residues. The trim removed 7 bases at V and 0 bases at J, leaving 8 bases unmatched. The CDR3 sequence is CASTLSGTSGSYEQYF. The DNA for the CDR3 is TGTGCCAGCACCCTGTCTGGGACTAGCGGCTCCTACGAGCAGTACTTC.

The CDR3 nucleotides are TGTGCCAGCAGAACGGGGGCAAGTCAGCCCCAGCATTTT. This gives the protein CASRTGASQPQHF. This chain uses TRBV28 with TRBJ1-5; D is possibly TRBD1 (6 bases). The CDR3 is 13 amino acids. Germline V gene lookup returns CDR1 MDHEN and CDR2 SYDVKM. V lost 6 bases, J lost 6 bases, and 12 bases lay in between.

The chain carries TRBV19 and TRBJ1-1; possible D gene TRBD1, 5 bases. The V end was cut by 5 bases, the J end by 2 bases, with 9 bases between. The CDR3 sequence is 13 residues long. Germline V gene lookup returns CDR1 LNHDA and CDR2 SQIVND (reference sequence). CDR3 in DNA: TGTGCCAGTAGTTTCGACAGAAACACTGAAGCTTTCTTT. Translation: CASSFDRNTEAFF.

The chain couples TRBV7-3 to TRBJ2-7; D is ambiguous. The CDR3 is made up of 13 amino acids. The germline gives CDR1 SGHTA, CDR2 FQGTGA. V shed 2 bases and J shed 2 bases, with 7 bases lying between them. CDR3 loop: CASSLAGPYEQYF. For the CDR3, the DNA is TGTGCCAGCAGCTTAGCCGGGCCCTACGAGCAGTACTTC.

This chain links TRBV29-1 with TRBJ1-3; TRBD1 agrees at 8 bases. There are 14 residues in the CDR3. The V gene end was trimmed by 5 bases and the J gene end by 0 bases; junction bases not matched to a gene: 3. CDR1 is SQVTM and CDR2 is ANQGSEA in the germline V gene. The CDR3 sequence is CSVRQGTSGNTIYF. DNA for the CDR3: TGCAGCGTTAGACAGGGGACCTCTGGAAACACCATATATTTT. Full variable domain (remainder filled in from reference TRBV29-1 and TRBJ1-3): SAVISQKPSRDICQRGTSLTIQCQVDSQVTMMFWYRQQPGQSLTLIATANQGSEATYESGFVIDKFPISRPNLTFSTLTVSNMSPEDSSIYLCSVRQGTSGNTIYFGEGSWLTVV.

The chain links TRBV19 to TRBJ1-1; 8 bases are shared with TRBD1. Germline lookup yields CDR1 LNHDA and CDR2 SQIVND (reference sequence). The CDR3 runs to 15 residues. Unmatched junction bases numbered 10, after V lost 5 bases and J lost 5 bases. In nucleotides, the CDR3 is TGTGCCAGTAGTCCCGGACAGGGTTGGGGGACTGAAGCTTTCTTT. Amino acid sequence: CASSPGQGWGTEAFF.

V usage is TRBV9 and J usage is TRBJ1-2; 8 nucleotides line up with TRBD1. Trimming removed 4 bases from V and 4 bases from J; junction bases left unmatched: 6. CDR3 length equals 14 residues. Germline V gene lookup returns CDR1 SGDLS and CDR2 YYNGEE. The DNA for the CDR3 is TGTGCCAGCAGCTCAGGGGGCCAGGGCTATGGCTACACCTTC. The encoded protein is CASSSGGQGYGYTF. Variable domain in full (rest from reference TRBV9 and TRBJ1-2): DSGVTQTPKHLITATGQRVTLRCSPRSGDLSVYWYQQSLDQGLQFLIQYYNGEERAKGNILERFSAQQFPDLHSELNLSSLELGDSALYFCASSSGGQGYGYTFGSGTRLTVV.

V is TRBV18 and J is TRBJ1-3; D may be TRBD1 (6 bases). Germline loops: CDR1 KGHSH, CDR2 LQKENI. Trimming stripped 4 bases from V and 3 bases from J, with 10 bases between. CDR3 length: 14 amino acids. The CDR3 nucleotides are TGTGCCAGCTCACAGACAGGTTTTGGAAACACCATATATTTT. This codes for CASSQTGFGNTIYF.

This rearrangement joins TRBV7-2 to TRBJ1-2; TRBD1 aligns across 8 bases. The CDR3 runs 14 residues. In germline, CDR1 is SGHTA, CDR2 FQGNSA. The V and J ends lost 5 bases and 6 bases, in that order; junction bases with no gene match: 8. The CDR3, as DNA: TGTGCCAGCAGCACTTCGGACAGGGCGAATGGCTACACCTTC. Protein: CASSTSDRANGYTF.

This rearrangement joins TRBV6-1 to TRBJ1-3; TRBD1 is a possible D gene (5 bases). CDR3 size: 16 residues. Germline V gene lookup returns CDR1 MNHNS and CDR2 SASEGT. V was pared by 0 bases and J by 0 bases, with 9 bases between. Here the CDR3 DNA reads TGTGCCAGCAGTGAAGCGCCGGGGGGCTCTGGAAACACCATATATTTT. It yields the protein CASSEAPGGSGNTIYF.

The J gene is TRBJ1-5, the V gene TRBV10-3, with 7 bases identical to TRBD1. The CDR3 totals 15 residues. The V and J ends lost 3 bases and 5 bases, in that order; junction bases with no gene match: 7. The V gene's germline CDR1 is ENHRY and CDR2 SYGVKD. The CDR3 DNA follows: TGTGCCATCAGTGAAGATACAGGGGTCTATCAGCCCCAGCATTTT. Residues: CAISEDTGVYQPQHF.

The chain combines TRBV7-8 with TRBJ1-5; 10 bases map to TRBD1. J was trimmed by 6 bases and V by 5 bases; bases with no gene match: 7. From germline, CDR1 is SGHVS and CDR2 FQNEAQ. CDR3 length: 15 amino acids. The CDR3 DNA reads TGTGCCAGCAGCCCTAGGGACAGGGGAAGTCAGCCCCAGCATTTT. It specifies CASSPRDRGSQPQHF.

The CDR3 DNA sequence: TGTGCCAGCAGACCCGGGACAGGGAATGAAAAACTGTTTTTT. It is translated as CASRPGTGNEKLFF. V gene TRBV7-9 combines with J gene TRBJ1-4; 9 bases align to TRBD1. The CDR3 runs 14 residues. The ends lost 6 bases at V and 5 bases at J; junction bases unmatched: 4. Germline V gene data show CDR1 as SEHNR and CDR2 as FQNEAQ (reference sequence).

Only a few counts were recorded for this clone. The chain couples TRBV24-1 to TRBJ1-6; D might be TRBD1 (6 bases). Trimming removed 5 bases at V and 7 bases at J, with 14 bases between. The CDR3 is 15 amino acids. Looked up from germline, CDR1 is KGHDR and CDR2 is SFDVKD. The DNA of the CDR3 is TGTGCCACCAGTGGAAAAGGACAGCAAAATTCACCCCTCCACTTT. Translating it yields CATSGKGQQNSPLHF.

This sequence joins TRBV11-2 and TRBJ2-3; 8 bases line up with TRBD2. Germline CDR1 is SGHAT and CDR2 is FQNNGV. V lost 1 base to trimming and J lost 0 bases; unmatched junction nucleotides: 3. This CDR3 region has 16 residues. The CDR3: CASSLVLAASTDTQYF. The DNA for the CDR3 is TGTGCCAGCAGCTTAGTACTAGCGGCTAGCACAGATACGCAGTATTTT. Based on the CDR3 plus reference TRBV11-2 and TRBJ2-3, the full variable domain is EAGVAQSPRYKIIEKRQSVAFWCNPISGHATLYWYQQILGQGPKLLIQFQNNGVVDDSQLPKDRFSAERLKGVDSTLKIQPAKLEDSAVYLCASSLVLAASTDTQYFGPGTRLTVL.

This clone was observed a few times. V gene TRBV7-9 combines with J gene TRBJ2-2; tentative D call: TRBD1 (7 bases). V lost 5 bases, J lost 11 bases, and 18 bases lay in between. The length of the CDR3 is 14 residues. Germline CDR1 and CDR2: SEHNR and FQNEAQ (reference sequence). The chain's CDR3 is CASSRRTGGDELFF. CDR3 sequence (DNA): TGTGCCAGCAGCCGCCGGACAGGAGGGGATGAGCTGTTTTTT.

The chain is built from TRBV18 and TRBJ2-4; a possible D gene is TRBD1 (5 bases). CDR1 KGHSH and CDR2 LQKENI come from the germline V gene. Trimming cost V 1 base and J 0 bases, with 7 bases left between them. CDR3 size: 15 residues. The CDR3: CASSPRQGAKNIQYF. In DNA form, the CDR3 reads TGTGCCAGCTCACCACGGCAGGGAGCCAAAAACATTCAGTACTTC.

The genes are TRBV27 and TRBJ2-1; 10 nucleotides match TRBD1. Germline CDR1 MNHEY, CDR2 SMNVEV (reference sequence). V gave up 2 bases and J gave up 8 bases; unmatched junction bases: 12. The CDR3 extends over 17 amino acids. The CDR3 is CASSLTPPGTGEDEQFF. The CDR3, as DNA: TGTGCCAGCAGTTTAACCCCACCCGGGACAGGGGAGGATGAGCAGTTCTTC.

The chain uses TRBV28 and TRBJ2-7; 12 positions agree with TRBD2. The junction had 18 bases not matched to a gene; V was cut back by 3 bases and J by 3 bases. The CDR3 has 20 amino acids. Germline CDR1 reads MDHEN; CDR2 reads SYDVKM. CDR3: CASSFNIRYVLAGGNYEQYF. In DNA form, the CDR3 reads TGTGCCAGCAGTTTCAACATCAGATACGTGCTAGCGGGAGGGAACTACGAGCAGTACTTC.

The chain joins TRBV19 to TRBJ2-6; D might be TRBD1 (5 bases). Per germline, CDR1 LNHDA and CDR2 SQIVND (reference sequence). This CDR3 contains 15 residues. V was cut by 7 bases and J by 2 bases, with 12 bases left in between. CDR3 nucleotides: TGTGCCAGTACCTCATTGGGGCCTGGGGCCAACGTCCTGACTTTC. This codes for CASTSLGPGANVLTF.

The chain couples TRBV13 to TRBJ1-2; the match to TRBD1 covers 8 bases. From germline, CDR1 is PRHDT and CDR2 FYEKMQ (reference sequence). With 5 bases clipped from V and 3 bases from J, the junction kept 11 bases outside the gene matches. The CDR3 runs 16 residues. The CDR3 protein is CASSPQGGQADYGYTF. The CDR3 nucleotides are TGTGCCAGCAGCCCGCAAGGGGGACAGGCTGACTATGGCTACACCTTC.

V gene TRBV11-2 combines with J gene TRBJ2-5; D might be TRBD1 or TRBD2, each matching 6 bases. The germline V and J ends were trimmed by 1 base and 3 bases, with 15 bases remaining between them. The CDR3 is 16 amino acids. CDR1 SGHAT and CDR2 FQNNGV come from the germline V gene. CDR3 sequence: CASSLGNTGGEETQYF. The CDR3 DNA sequence: TGTGCCAGCAGCTTAGGTAACACCGGGGGCGAAGAGACCCAGTACTTC.

V and J are TRBV5-1 and TRBJ1-1; maybe TRBD1 (5 bases). This CDR3 comprises 16 residues. The germline V and J ends were trimmed by 1 base and 0 bases, with 13 bases remaining between them. CDR1 and CDR2 from the germline V gene are SGHRS and YFSETQ. CDR3 protein: CASSLTREGMNTEAFF. The CDR3 nucleotides read TGCGCCAGCAGCTTGACCAGGGAGGGAATGAACACTGAAGCTTTCTTT.

The V call is TRBV18, the J call TRBJ2-3; 8 bases agree with TRBD1. Germline CDR1 reads KGHSH; CDR2 reads LQKENI. V shed 2 bases, J shed 1 base, and the junction held 5 bases outside the gene matches. The CDR3 consists of 16 residues. CDR3 bases: TGTGCCAGCTCACCAGGCGAGACAGGGGGCACAGATACGCAGTATTTT. Its protein product is CASSPGETGGTDTQYF.

This clone was detected once. J is TRBJ2-7 and V is TRBV7-9; D remains unclear. V gave up 4 bases and J gave up 3 bases, with 10 bases separating them. CDR3 length: 13 residues. Germline V CDR1 and CDR2: SEHNR, FQNEAQ (reference sequence). CDR3 protein: CASSSELFYEQYF. CDR3 sequence (DNA): TGTGCCAGCAGCTCCGAACTATTCTACGAGCAGTACTTC.